This is a list of T cell receptor beta chains from one sample in a study of shared clonotypes between healthy human individuals. Profiled with immunoSEQ multiplex PCR; TCRdb holds only in-frame clones, not every one. The sample carries 2 million to 2.5 million clones, over 90% recorded once. The specimen was naive CD4+ T cells from PBMCs. The receptors originated from a man in his late teens or twenties in good health. Some clones in this sample may be carry-over from other donors' samples. Each CDR3 is given with its conserved first and last residue. D genes are given only for firm matches. For some rows the clone size is stated as once, few or many, or as a class when expanded; others skip it.

>-|-|TRBJ2-7|TRBV7-3
TGTGCCAGCAGCTTAATGCTGGGCCCCTCCTACGAGCAGTACTTC
CASSLMLGPSYEQYF
>-|-|TRBJ2-7|TRBV7-2
TGTGCCAGCAGCCACTCCTACGAGCAGTACTTC
CASSHSYEQYF
>TRBD1|few|TRBJ1-2|TRBV28
TGTGCCAGCAGAATCGGACAGGGGTCCCGCTACACCTTC
CASRIGQGSRYTF
>-|-|TRBJ1-2|TRBV7-9
TGTGCCAGCAGCTTTGACGGGTATGGCTACACCTTC
CASSFDGYGYTF
>-|-|TRBJ2-1|TRBV7-2
TGTGCCAGCAGCTTAGGGGCCCCGGGTGAGCAGTTCTTC
CASSLGAPGEQFF
>-|-|TRBJ2-3|TRBV5-1
TGCGCCAGCAGCCCCACCGTTGGGGTGGGCACAGATACGCAGTATTTT
CASSPTVGVGTDTQYF
>-|once|TRBJ2-7|TRBV7-9
TGTGCCAGCAGCCCGATTGGGTTGCGGTCCTACGAGCAGTACTTC
CASSPIGLRSYEQYF
>-|-|TRBJ1-2|TRBV7-9
TGTGCCAGCAGCTTAACGTGGAGAGCCTATGGCTACACCTTC
CASSLTWRAYGYTF
>-|-|TRBJ2-1|TRBV6-1
TGTGCCAGCAGTGAAGCAGCCGGGCAGAGGAATGAGCAGTTCTTC
CASSEAAGQRNEQFF
>-|-|TRBJ2-7|TRBV7-9
TGTGCCAGCAGCTTAGTGCGACCCTCCCGGCACGAGCAGTACTTC
CASSLVRPSRHEQYF
>-|-|TRBJ1-2|TRBV7-9
TGTGCCAGCAGCCTAGCACGGAGAAACTATGGCTACACCTTC
CASSLARRNYGYTF
>-|-|TRBJ2-3|TRBV7-9
TGTGCCAGCAGCCAAGGACAGTCTAGCACAGATACGCAGTATTTT
CASSQGQSSTDTQYF
>-|-|TRBJ1-1|TRBV7-9
TGTGCCAGCAGCAGAGGACAGCAGAACACTGAAGCTTTCTTT
CASSRGQQNTEAFF
>-|-|TRBJ2-7|TRBV6-5
TGTGCCAGCAGTGACACGAGGGGGTTTAGCTGGTTC
CASSDTRGFSWF
>TRBD2|-|TRBJ2-1|TRBV27
TGTGCCAGCAGTTTATCGTGGACCGGGACTAGCGGGAGTAGGCAGTTCTTC
CASSLSWTGTSGSRQFF
>-|-|TRBJ1-3|TRBV15
TGTGCCACCAGCAGAGCGGGCAGCTCTGGAAACACCATATATTTT
CATSRAGSSGNTIYF
>-|-|TRBJ2-7|TRBV6-5
TGTGCCAGCACCCCAACCCCGCGGGGATCCTACGAGCAGTACTTC
CASTPTPRGSYEQYF
>-|-|TRBJ2-3|TRBV12-5
TGTGCTAGTGGTTTGCAGACAGATACGCAGTATTTT
CASGLQTDTQYF
>-|-|TRBJ2-5|TRBV5-1
TGCGCCAGCAGCTTAGCGGTCTTCCAAGAGACCCAGTACTTC
CASSLAVFQETQYF
>TRBD2|once|TRBJ2-3|TRBV5-1
TGCGCCAGCACCCCGCAGGGACGGGGGGAGACAGATACGCAGTATTTT
CASTPQGRGETDTQYF
>-|-|TRBJ1-6|TRBV7-9
TGTGCCAGCAGCTTGGGGCAGGTTGACTCACCCCTCCACTTT
CASSLGQVDSPLHF
>-|-|TRBJ1-1|TRBV4-1
TGCGCCAGCAGCCAATTCCAACCGAGTGAAGCTTTCTTT
CASSQFQPSEAFF
>TRBD1|-|TRBJ1-5|TRBV6-5
TGTGCCAGCAGACTCGACAGGGCGTCTGATCAGCCCCAGCATTTT
CASRLDRASDQPQHF
>-|few|TRBJ1-1|TRBV30
TGTGCCTACTCCAGGGGAAGAGGGACTGAAGCTTTCTTT
CAYSRGRGTEAFF
>-|-|TRBJ2-1|TRBV29-1
TGCAGCGCGGGTGGGGGGCACGATGAGCAGTTCTTC
CSAGGGHDEQFF
>TRBD2|-|TRBJ2-5|TRBV7-9
TGTGCCAGCAGCTTAGGGCTAGCGGGAGTTTCTGAGACCCAGTACTTC
CASSLGLAGVSETQYF
>-|once|TRBJ2-2|TRBV9
TGTGCCAGCAGCGTAGCTACTAGAGCCACCGGGGAGCTGTTTTTT
CASSVATRATGELFF
>TRBD1|-|TRBJ2-5|TRBV7-3
TGTGCCAGCAGTAGACAGGGGAGAGAGACCCAGTACTTC
CASSRQGRETQYF
>-|-|TRBJ2-3|TRBV7-9
TGTGCCAGCAGCTTAGATCGCCTCGGGGTAACGACGCAGTATTTT
CASSLDRLGVTTQYF
>TRBD2|-|TRBJ2-1|TRBV27
TGTGCCAGCAGTTTGTTGGCTAGCGGGAGGAATGAGCAGTTCTTC
CASSLLASGRNEQFF
>-|-|TRBJ2-7|TRBV5-4
TGTGCCAGCAGCAATCAAAATCTTAACTCCTACGAGCAGTACTTC
CASSNQNLNSYEQYF
>-|once|TRBJ2-6|TRBV27
TGTGCCAGCAGTTTACACAGGAGCTCTGGGGCCAACGTCCTGACTTTC
CASSLHRSSGANVLTF
>-|-|TRBJ1-1|TRBV21-1
TGTGCCAGCAGCAAAGGGGAAAACCGGGCCCCTCAGGGAGCTTTCTTT
CASSKGENRAPQGAFF
>-|-|TRBJ1-6|TRBV11-2
TGTGCCAGCAGCTCCATTCGGGGACTAAATTCACCCCTCCACTTT
CASSSIRGLNSPLHF
>-|-|TRBJ2-7|TRBV2
TGTGCCAGCAGTCAAGGTGGTCAGCAGTACTTC
CASSQGGQQYF
>-|-|TRBJ2-3|TRBV11-2
TGTGCCAGCAGCTTCACACGCACAGATACGCAGTATTTT
CASSFTRTDTQYF
>-|-|TRBJ2-5|TRBV9
TGTGCCAGCAGCGTAAGAGAGGGGGAGACCCAGTACTTC
CASSVREGETQYF
>TRBD2|-|TRBJ2-4|TRBV7-6
TGTGCCAGCAGCTTCGGGGGGGAAAAAAACATTCAGTACTTC
CASSFGGEKNIQYF
>-|-|TRBJ2-2|TRBV21-1
TGTGCCAGCAGCATGGGACTAGCGGGAGACACCGGGGAGCTGTTTTTT
CASSMGLAGDTGELFF
>-|few|TRBJ1-5|TRBV6-5
TGTGCCAGCAGGGGTGGTTTCAATCAGCCCCAGCATTTT
CASRGGFNQPQHF
>TRBD1|once|TRBJ2-7|TRBV28
TGTGCCAGCAGTTTATGGGGACAGGGTTCCAACAACGAGCAGTACTTC
CASSLWGQGSNNEQYF
>TRBD2|-|TRBJ2-7|TRBV4-1
TGCGCCAGCAGCCAAGTTGTTAGCGGGAGGCCCCACGAGCAGTACTTC
CASSQVVSGRPHEQYF
>-|-|TRBJ2-3|TRBV7-6
TGTGCCAGCAGCCAACTTGGGGACCGCACAGATACGCAGTATTTT
CASSQLGDRTDTQYF
>-|-|TRBJ2-2|TRBV28
TGTGCCAGCAGACTAAACGGGAACACCGGGGAGCTGTTTTTT
CASRLNGNTGELFF
>-|-|TRBJ2-3|TRBV7-2
TGTGCCAGCAGCTTGAGAGGTACGCAGTATTTT
CASSLRGTQYF
>-|-|TRBJ2-5|TRBV5-1
TGCGCCAGCAGCTTGTCGTCGGGACCCCAAGAGACCCAGTACTTC
CASSLSSGPQETQYF
>-|-|TRBJ1-4|TRBV19
TGTGCCAGTAGTTCAGGGGCGATTAATGAAAAACTGTTTTTT
CASSSGAINEKLFF
>-|-|TRBJ1-3|TRBV28
TGTGCCAGCAGTCCCCGCACAAGGTCCCTCGGAAACACCATATATTTT
CASSPRTRSLGNTIYF
>-|-|TRBJ2-1|TRBV5-4
TGTGCCAGCAGCTTGGCGGTGACTTCCTACAATGAGCAGTTCTTC
CASSLAVTSYNEQFF
>TRBD2|-|TRBJ2-2|TRBV28
TGTGCCAGCAGTTTTAGCGGGAGGGCCTCCGGGGAGCTGTTTTTT
CASSFSGRASGELFF
>-|-|TRBJ2-7|TRBV6-1
TGTGCCAGCAGAGAACAAGGATACGAGCAGTACTTC
CASREQGYEQYF
>-|-|TRBJ1-5|TRBV7-2
TGTGCCAGCACGCTGGGGCAGAACAATCAGCCCCAGCATTTT
CASTLGQNNQPQHF
>-|-|TRBJ1-2|TRBV4-3
TGCGCCAGCAGCCAAGATCTACAGTCTGGCTACACCTTC
CASSQDLQSGYTF
>-|-|TRBJ2-2|TRBV19
TGTGCCAGTAGCTCCTTTGTGGGACCCTCGGGGTCCGGGGAGCTGTTTTTT
CASSSFVGPSGSGELFF